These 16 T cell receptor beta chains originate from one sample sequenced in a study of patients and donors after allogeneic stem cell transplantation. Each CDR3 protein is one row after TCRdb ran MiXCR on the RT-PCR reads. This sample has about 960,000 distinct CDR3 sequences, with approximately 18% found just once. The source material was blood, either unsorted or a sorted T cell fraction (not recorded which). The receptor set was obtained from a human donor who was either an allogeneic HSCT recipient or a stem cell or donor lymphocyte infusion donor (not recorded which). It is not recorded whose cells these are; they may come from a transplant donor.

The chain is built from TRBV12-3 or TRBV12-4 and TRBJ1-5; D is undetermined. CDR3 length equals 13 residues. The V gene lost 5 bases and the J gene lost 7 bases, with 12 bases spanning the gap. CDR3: CASSTGFRQPQHF. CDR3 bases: TGTGCCAGCAGTACGGGGTTCAGACAGCCCCAGCATTTT.

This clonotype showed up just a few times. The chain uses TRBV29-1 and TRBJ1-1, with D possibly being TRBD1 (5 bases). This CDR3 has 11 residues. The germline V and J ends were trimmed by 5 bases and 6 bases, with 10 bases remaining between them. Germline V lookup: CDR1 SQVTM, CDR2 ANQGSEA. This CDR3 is CSVSQGSEAFF. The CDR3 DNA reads TGCAGCGTTTCTCAGGGCTCTGAAGCTTTCTTT. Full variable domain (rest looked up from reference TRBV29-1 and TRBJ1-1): SAVISQKPSRDICQRGTSLTIQCQVDSQVTMMFWYRQQPGQSLTLIATANQGSEATYESGFVIDKFPISRPNLTFSTLTVSNMSPEDSSIYLCSVSQGSEAFFGQGTRLTVV.

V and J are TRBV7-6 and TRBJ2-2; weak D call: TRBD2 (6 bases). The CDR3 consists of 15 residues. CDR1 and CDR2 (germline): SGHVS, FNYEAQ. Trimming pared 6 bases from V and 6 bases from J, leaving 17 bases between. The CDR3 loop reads CASRPTGGVAGELFF. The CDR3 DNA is TGTGCCAGCAGGCCGACGGGCGGGGTGGCCGGGGAGCTGTTTTTT. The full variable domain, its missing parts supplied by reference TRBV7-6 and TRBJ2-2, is GAGVSQSPRYKVTKRGQDVALRCDPISGHVSLYWYRQALGQGPEFLTYFNYEAQQDKSGLPNDRFSAERPEGSISTLTIQRTEQRDSAMYRCASRPTGGVAGELFFGEGSRLTVL.

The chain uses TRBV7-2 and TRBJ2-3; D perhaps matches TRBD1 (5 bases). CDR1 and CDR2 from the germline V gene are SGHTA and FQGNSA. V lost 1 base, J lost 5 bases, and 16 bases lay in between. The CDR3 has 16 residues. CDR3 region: CASSLGGPTRGDTQYF. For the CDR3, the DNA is TGTGCCAGCAGCTTAGGTGGACCTACAAGGGGAGATACGCAGTATTTT.

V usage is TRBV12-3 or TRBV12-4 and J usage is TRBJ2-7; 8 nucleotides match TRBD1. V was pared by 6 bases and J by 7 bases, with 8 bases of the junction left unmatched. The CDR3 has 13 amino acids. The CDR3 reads CASSPGTGHEQYF. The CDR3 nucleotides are TGTGCCAGCAGCCCCGGGACAGGCCATGAGCAGTACTTC.

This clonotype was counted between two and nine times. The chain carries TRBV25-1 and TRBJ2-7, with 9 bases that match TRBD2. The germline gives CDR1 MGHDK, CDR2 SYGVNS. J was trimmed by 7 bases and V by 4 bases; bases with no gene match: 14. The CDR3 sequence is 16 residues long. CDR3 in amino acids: CASSAGTGGRAGEQYF. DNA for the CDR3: TGTGCCAGCAGTGCGGGGACTGGCGGGAGGGCCGGGGAGCAGTACTTC.

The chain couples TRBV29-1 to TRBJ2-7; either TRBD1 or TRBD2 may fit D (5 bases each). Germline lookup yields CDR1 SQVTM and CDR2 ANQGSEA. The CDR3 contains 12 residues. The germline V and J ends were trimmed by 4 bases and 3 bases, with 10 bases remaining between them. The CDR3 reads CSVVAGSYEQYF. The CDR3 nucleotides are TGCAGCGTTGTGGCAGGGAGCTACGAGCAGTACTTC.

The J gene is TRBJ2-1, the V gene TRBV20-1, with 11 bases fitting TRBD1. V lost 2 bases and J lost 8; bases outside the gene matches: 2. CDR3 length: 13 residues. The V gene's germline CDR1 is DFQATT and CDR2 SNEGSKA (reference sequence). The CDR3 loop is CSARSDRGHEQFF. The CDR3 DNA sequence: TGCAGTGCTAGATCGGACAGGGGGCATGAGCAGTTCTTC.

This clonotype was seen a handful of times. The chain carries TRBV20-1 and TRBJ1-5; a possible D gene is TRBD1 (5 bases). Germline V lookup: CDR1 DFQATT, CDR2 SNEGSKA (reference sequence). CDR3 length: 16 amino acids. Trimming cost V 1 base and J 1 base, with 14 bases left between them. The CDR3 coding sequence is TGCAGTGCTAGAGGATATGGGGCGCGAAGCAATCAGCCCCAGCATTTT. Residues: CSARGYGARSNQPQHF.

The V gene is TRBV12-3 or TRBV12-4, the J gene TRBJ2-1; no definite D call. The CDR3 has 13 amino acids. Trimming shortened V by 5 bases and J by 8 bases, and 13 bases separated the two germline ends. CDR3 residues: CASSPPASDEQFF. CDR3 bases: TGTGCCAGCAGTCCCCCAGCGAGCGATGAGCAGTTCTTC.

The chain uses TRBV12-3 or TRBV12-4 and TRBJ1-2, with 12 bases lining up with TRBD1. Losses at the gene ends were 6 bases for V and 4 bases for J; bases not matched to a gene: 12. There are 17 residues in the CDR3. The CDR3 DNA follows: TGTGCCAGCAGCCGACTATCCGGGACAGGGGGCAGCTATGGCTACACCTTC. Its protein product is CASSRLSGTGGSYGYTF.

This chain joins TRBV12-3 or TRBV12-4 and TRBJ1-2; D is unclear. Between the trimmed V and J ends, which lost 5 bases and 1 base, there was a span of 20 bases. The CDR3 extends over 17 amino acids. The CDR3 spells CASSLLRLPFRNYGYTF. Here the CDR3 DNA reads TGTGCCAGCAGTCTTTTGCGCTTACCATTCCGTAACTATGGCTACACCTTC.

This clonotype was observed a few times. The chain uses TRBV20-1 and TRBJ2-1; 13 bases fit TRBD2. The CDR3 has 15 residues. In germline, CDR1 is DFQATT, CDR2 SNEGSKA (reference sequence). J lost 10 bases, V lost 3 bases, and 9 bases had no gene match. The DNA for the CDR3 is TGCAGTGCTAGCAGACTAGCGGGAGGCCAAGGGGAGCAGTTCTTC. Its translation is CSASRLAGGQGEQFF.

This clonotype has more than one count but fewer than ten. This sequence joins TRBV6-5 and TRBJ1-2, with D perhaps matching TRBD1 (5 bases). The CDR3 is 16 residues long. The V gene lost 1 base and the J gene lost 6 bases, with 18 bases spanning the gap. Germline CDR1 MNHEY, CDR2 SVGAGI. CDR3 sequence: CASSYWETAGGDGYTF. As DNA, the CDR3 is TGTGCCAGCAGTTACTGGGAGACAGCCGGAGGGGATGGCTACACCTTC.

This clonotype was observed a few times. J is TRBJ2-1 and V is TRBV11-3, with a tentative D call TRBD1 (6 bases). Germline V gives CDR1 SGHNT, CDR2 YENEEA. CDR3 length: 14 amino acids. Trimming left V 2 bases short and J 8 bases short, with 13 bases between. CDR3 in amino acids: CASSLLIGGHEQFF. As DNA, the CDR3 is TGTGCCAGCAGCTTACTTATTGGGGGCCATGAGCAGTTCTTC.

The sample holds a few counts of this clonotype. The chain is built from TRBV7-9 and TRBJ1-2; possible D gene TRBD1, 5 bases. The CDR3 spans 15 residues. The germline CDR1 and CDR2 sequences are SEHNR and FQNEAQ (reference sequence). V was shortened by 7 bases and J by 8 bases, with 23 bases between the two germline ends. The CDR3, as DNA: TGTGCCAGCAACCCTGGGAGGGGTCGACCCGAAGGCTACACCTTC. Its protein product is CASNPGRGRPEGYTF. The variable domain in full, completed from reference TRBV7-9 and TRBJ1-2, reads DTGVSQNPRHKITKRGQNVTFRCDPISEHNRLYWYRQTLGQGPEFLTYFQNEAQLEKSRLLSDRFSAERPKGSFSTLEIQRTEQGDSAMYLCASNPGRGRPEGYTFGSGTRLTVV.